The following is a T cell receptor (beta chain) sequence with its context. The sample originates from a study of blood T cell repertoires in COVID-19. Across the whole study: Acute-phase and convalescent COVID-19 samples originated in the United States, Italy and Spain. T cells, B-cell-depleted T cells, or PBMCs supplied cDNA or gDNA.

V was clipped by 6 bases and J by 6 bases, with 15 bases between them. CDR3 length: 13 amino acids. The germline gives CDR1 MNHEY, CDR2 SVGAGI. Per the authors' pipeline: Reference gene primers were amplified, and this amplification served to estimate nucleated cell counts. TCRdb's copy holds only in-frame clones and misses some; the assay was immunoSEQ multiplex PCR. The V and J calls and clone size are taken from that table; D and trimming were inferred from the DNA. Among roughly 97,000 clones, around 86% were seen once, and the ten largest hold over 12%. The chain links TRBV6-5 to TRBJ2-7, with a weak D call TRBD1 (5 bases). The sequence was obtained from a man in his fifties with acute or convalescent COVID-19. What was sequenced was peripheral blood. The CDR3 sequence: CASRPFRTGEQYF. DNA of the CDR3: TGTGCCAGCAGACCGTTTAGAACAGGCGAGCAGTACTTC.